A selection of T cell receptor beta chains follows, all from one sample in a study of cytomegalovirus exposure and HLA in healthy donors. Sequencing used immunoSEQ multiplex PCR; TCRdb keeps in-frame clones, though not all of them. Among around 140,000 clones listed, around 82% were seen once. Sequencing was carried out using PBMCs. All receptors come from a woman aged 18-29 years in good health and CMV-seropositive. CDR3s include the opening cysteine and the closing phenylalanine or tryptophan. D genes are given only for firm matches. Only some rows state a clone size, as once, few, many or a class for expanded clones.

abundance	d_gene	v_gene	j_gene	CDR3nt	CDR3aa
-	-	TRBV6-5	TRBJ2-7	TGTGCCAGCAGCCCGACATACAGGGACGAGCAGTACTTC	CASSPTYRDEQYF
-	-	TRBV27	TRBJ2-5	TGTGCCAGCAGTTTTTCCGGCCAAGAGACCCAGTACTTC	CASSFSGQETQYF
-	-	TRBV27	TRBJ1-1	TGTGCCAGCAGGCCGCAGGGCACCGCGGTATTCACTGAAGCTTTCTTT	CASRPQGTAVFTEAFF
-	-	TRBV7-6	TRBJ1-1	TGTGCCAGCAGCTTAGGAGGGGGGGGTATGAACACTGAAGCTTTCTTT	CASSLGGGGMNTEAFF
few	-	TRBV4-1	TRBJ1-6	TGCGCCAGCAGCCCGTCCAAGAGCTCCTATAATTCACCCCTCCACTTT	CASSPSKSSYNSPLHF
-	-	TRBV5-5	TRBJ1-1	TGTGCCAGCAGCTCGGGCACGAGGGCTGAAGCTTTCTTT	CASSSGTRAEAFF
once	TRBD2	TRBV5-4	TRBJ2-1	TGTGCCAGCAGCTTGAATCGGGCTAGCGGGGGGAATGAGCAGTTCTTC	CASSLNRASGGNEQFF
-	-	TRBV12-2	TRBJ2-5	TGTGCAAGTCGCTTAGTCCCGGAGGAGACCCAGTACTTC	CASRLVPEETQYF
-	TRBD2	TRBV4-2	TRBJ2-3	TGTGCCAGCAGCCATCTAGCGGGGGAAGACACAGATACGCAGTATTTT	CASSHLAGEDTDTQYF
-	TRBD1	TRBV12-5	TRBJ1-3	TGTGCTAGTGTTGGGACAGGCAGAAACACCATATATTTT	CASVGTGRNTIYF
-	TRBD1	TRBV5-1	TRBJ2-3	TGCGCCAGCAGCCTTCGACAGGGTGGGGATACGCAGTATTTT	CASSLRQGGDTQYF
-	TRBD1	TRBV4-3	TRBJ2-1	TGCGCCAGCAGCCAAAACAGACAGGGGTCTGACAATGAGCAGTTCTTC	CASSQNRQGSDNEQFF
-	TRBD1	TRBV5-1	TRBJ1-1	TGCGCCAGCAGCTTGGGTTCGACAGGGAGCACTGAAGCTTTCTTT	CASSLGSTGSTEAFF
-	TRBD2	TRBV7-6	TRBJ2-1	TGTGCCAGCAGCTTAATCCCTAGCGGGGTTTTTAATGAGCAGTTCTTC	CASSLIPSGVFNEQFF
once	-	TRBV15	TRBJ2-5	TGTGCCACCAGTCCCGGGGGCCAAGAGACCCAGTACTTC	CATSPGGQETQYF
-	TRBD1	TRBV10-3	TRBJ1-5	TGTGCCATCAGTGAGGGAGTGACAGGGAGCAATCAGCCCCAGCATTTT	CAISEGVTGSNQPQHF
-	-	TRBV7-2	TRBJ2-7	TGTGCCAGCAGCTTAGGTTCGGAGTACGAGCAGTACTTC	CASSLGSEYEQYF
-	-	TRBV10-1	TRBJ2-5	TGCGCCAGCAGCCGGACACTTCAAGAGACCCAGTACTTC	CASSRTLQETQYF
-	-	TRBV4-1	TRBJ1-1	TGCGCCAGCAGCCCAAAATGGGGACAAGCTGAAGCTTTCTTT	CASSPKWGQAEAFF
-	-	TRBV5-1	TRBJ1-2	TGCGCCAGCACTACAGGGCTGGGCTATGGCTACACCTTC	CASTTGLGYGYTF
-	TRBD1	TRBV7-6	TRBJ2-7	TGTGCCAGCAGCTTAGCCCAGACAGGGGTCTACGAGCAGTACTTC	CASSLAQTGVYEQYF
-	TRBD1	TRBV5-8	TRBJ2-5	TGTGCCAGCAGCTCAGCCGGGACAGTTAGGAGAGAGACCCAGTACTTC	CASSSAGTVRRETQYF
-	-	TRBV4-1	TRBJ1-2	TGCGCCAGCAGCCAATTACAGGGTCCTAACTATGGCTACACCTTC	CASSQLQGPNYGYTF
-	TRBD1	TRBV6-5	TRBJ1-2	TGTGCCAGCAGTTACATAGGGGGCGCGGATGGCTACACCTTC	CASSYIGGADGYTF
-	TRBD2	TRBV7-8	TRBJ2-5	TGTGCCAGCAGTACCGCCTCTAGCGGGGGGGGGACCCAGTACTTC	CASSTASSGGGTQYF
-	-	TRBV5-1	TRBJ1-2	TGCGCCAGCAGCTTGGCGCTGGGCTCCTCGGGAGGCTACACCTTC	CASSLALGSSGGYTF
-	TRBD2	TRBV7-2	TRBJ2-5	TGTGCCAGCAGTTACGCATGGGGACTAGCGTTAGAGACCCAGTACTTC	CASSYAWGLALETQYF
once	TRBD1	TRBV10-2	TRBJ1-5	TGCGCCAGCAGTGGGGTCGGGACAGTAGGCAATCAGCCCCAGCATTTT	CASSGVGTVGNQPQHF
-	-	TRBV6-6	TRBJ1-6	TGTGCCAGCAGGAATCAGGCTTTCTATAATTCACCCCTCCACTTT	CASRNQAFYNSPLHF
-	TRBD1	TRBV7-8	TRBJ1-2	TGTGCCAGCAGCAGGACAGGGGGCGCGGGTCACTATGGCTACACCTTC	CASSRTGGAGHYGYTF
-	-	TRBV19	TRBJ2-1	TGTGCCAGTAGTGTTAACCTATACAATGAGCAGTTCTTC	CASSVNLYNEQFF
-	-	TRBV7-2	TRBJ1-1	TGTGCCAGCAGCACTAGACTGACAGGGAACACTGAAGCTTTCTTT	CASSTRLTGNTEAFF
-	-	TRBV2	TRBJ2-2	TGTGCCAGCAGTGAAGTGGGGGGAAGTACCGGGGAGCTGTTTTTT	CASSEVGGSTGELFF